The next 20 T cell receptor beta chains were all read from a single sample in a study of breast tumors, draining lymph nodes, adjacent tissues. TCRdb reprocessed the multiplex PCR reads with MiXCR, giving one entry per CDR3 protein. Of tens of thousands of distinct CDR3 sequences listed, about 61% are singletons. Specimen: tumor-adjacent breast tissue. The receptors were sampled from a female donor with breast cancer. Some clones in this sample may be carry-over from other donors' samples.

This clonotype was detected once. The rearrangement uses TRBV2 and TRBJ1-3; D possibly corresponds to TRBD1 (6 bases). Germline CDR1 is SNHLY and CDR2 is FYNNEI. The CDR3 is 15 amino acids. Trimming pared 8 bases from V and 0 bases from J, leaving 14 bases between. CDR3 bases: TGTGCCAGCCGCACAGGGAGCAACTCTGGAAACACCATATATTTT. This gives the protein CASRTGSNSGNTIYF.

This clonotype was counted ten times or more. The chain links TRBV4-1 to TRBJ1-1, with D perhaps matching TRBD1 (5 bases). Germline values: CDR1 MGHRA, CDR2 YSYEKL. The ends were cut back, 3 bases at V and 7 bases at J, with 15 bases in the middle. This CDR3 is built from 14 residues. CDR3 DNA sequence: TGCGCCAGCAGCCACCATAGGACATTGGGTGAAGCTTTCTTT. Amino acids: CASSHHRTLGEAFF.

As concerns this clonotype: Relative to the germline gene, one junction end is altered; a read error may explain this. This chain connects TRBV5-1 to TRBJ2-1, with unresolved D. Germline CDR1 reads SGHRS; CDR2 reads YFSETQ. This CDR3 spans 16 amino acids. Here the CDR3 DNA reads TGTGCCAGCAGCTTAGGTCCGGAGACTTCCTACAATGAGCAGTTCTTC. The encoded protein is CASSLGPETSYNEQFF.

The chain has TRBV10-2 and TRBJ2-7; 9 positions match TRBD2. The CDR3 totals 14 residues. Germline CDR1 is WSHSY and CDR2 is SAAADI. V lost 6 bases and J lost 3; bases outside the gene matches: 6. The CDR3 DNA sequence: TGCGCCAGCAGCGTAGCGGGGGAAAGCTACGAGCAGTACTTC. Its translation: CASSVAGESYEQYF.

The J gene is TRBJ2-2, the V gene TRBV2, with 7 bases matching TRBD1. V lost 6 bases to trimming and J lost 3 bases; unmatched junction nucleotides: 7. The germline V gene has CDR1 SNHLY and CDR2 FYNNEI. This CDR3 has 15 amino acids. CDR3 nucleotide sequence: TGTGCCAGCAGCTTAGACAGGGCGGACACCGGGGAGCTGTTTTTT. Translated: CASSLDRADTGELFF. Together with reference TRBV2 and TRBJ2-2, the CDR3 gives the full variable domain: EPEVTQTPSHQVTQMGQEVILRCVPISNHLYFYWYRQILGQKVEFLVSFYNNEISEKSEIFDDQFSVERPDGSNFTLKIRSTKLEDSAMYFCASSLDRADTGELFFGEGSRLTVL.

This clonotype has ten or more counts. This chain connects TRBV3-1 to TRBJ2-3; weak D call: TRBD2 (5 bases). This CDR3 contains 14 residues. Trimming pared 4 bases from V and 2 bases from J, leaving 10 bases between. The germline V gene has CDR1 LGHDT and CDR2 YNNKEL (reference sequence). The CDR3 DNA is TGTGCCAGCAGCCTCCGACTACCCACAGATACGCAGTATTTT. The encoded protein is CASSLRLPTDTQYF.

V and J are TRBV20-1 and TRBJ1-2, with unresolved D. V was clipped by 2 bases and J by 3 bases, with 7 bases between them. The CDR3 has 12 amino acids. The germline gives CDR1 DFQATT, CDR2 SNEGSKA (reference sequence). The CDR3 DNA follows: TGCAGTGCTAGAACCGATTACTATGGCTACACCTTC. As protein: CSARTDYYGYTF.

This clonotype was detected ten times or more. The genes are TRBV7-9 and TRBJ1-1; D not certain. This CDR3 has 14 residues. Germline V gives CDR1 SEHNR, CDR2 FQNEAQ (reference sequence). Trimming cost V 7 bases and J 3 bases, with 15 bases left between them. The CDR3 DNA follows: TGTGCCAGCACACGCGGGCGCGGGGACACTGAAGCTTTCTTT. Amino acids: CASTRGRGDTEAFF.

In regard to this clonotype: This could be a read error, since a much larger clone is one nucleotide away. The CDR3 region is CASSFPGSGGTQYF. DNA of the CDR3: TGTGCCAGCAGCTTCCCAGGGTCGGGAGGGACCCAGTACTTC. V and J are TRBV13 and TRBJ2-5; 7 bases are a match to TRBD2. The V gene end was trimmed by 3 bases and the J gene end by 7 bases; junction bases not matched to a gene: 8. CDR3 length: 14 residues. Germline CDR1 reads PRHDT; CDR2 reads FYEKMQ (reference sequence).

The chain combines TRBV19 with TRBJ1-4, with D tentatively TRBD1 (5 bases). Germline CDR1 reads LNHDA; CDR2 reads SQIVND (reference sequence). CDR3 size: 14 residues. V lost 2 bases, J lost 5 bases, and 9 bases lay in between. CDR3: CASSISRGNEKLFF. The CDR3 nucleotides read TGTGCCAGTAGTATAAGTAGGGGAAATGAAAAACTGTTTTTT.

V and J are TRBV7-2 and TRBJ2-7; D ambiguous. The V gene's germline CDR1 is SGHTA and CDR2 FQGNSA. V was clipped by 1 base and J by 1 base, with 8 bases between them. The CDR3 has 14 amino acids. Here the CDR3 DNA reads TGTGCCAGCAGCTTAGTTGTCAATTCCTACGAGCAGTACTTC. This gives the protein CASSLVVNSYEQYF. The full variable domain, rest sourced from reference TRBV7-2 and TRBJ2-7, is GAGVSQSPSNKVTEKGKDVELRCDPISGHTALYWYRQSLGQGLEFLIYFQGNSAPDKSGLPSDRFSAERTGGSVSTLTIQRTQQEDSAVYLCASSLVVNSYEQYFGPGTRLTVT.

This clonotype was recorded many times. The chain is built from TRBV3-1 and TRBJ2-2, with D perhaps assigned TRBD1 or TRBD2 (6 bases each). CDR3 length: 15 residues. Germline CDR1 LGHDT, CDR2 YNNKEL (reference sequence). Trimming left V 4 bases short and J 3 bases short, with 12 bases between. The chain's CDR3 is CASSLRGADTGELFF. The CDR3 coding sequence is TGTGCCAGCAGCCTAAGGGGGGCCGACACCGGGGAGCTGTTTTTT.

This clonotype counts as medium-sized (0.01 to 0.1%). The V gene is TRBV12-3 or TRBV12-4, the J gene TRBJ2-7, with a possible D match to TRBD2 (6 bases). This CDR3 has 14 residues. V lost 3 bases, J lost 0 bases, and 9 bases lay in between. CDR3 sequence: CASSFLASSYEQYF. In DNA form, the CDR3 reads TGTGCCAGCAGTTTCCTAGCGTCCTCCTACGAGCAGTACTTC.

This clonotype is deemed medium-sized. The chain's CDR3 is CASSYSGPQDPQHF. The CDR3 coding sequence is TGTGCCAGCAGTTACTCCGGACCCCAGGATCCCCAGCATTTT. The chain couples TRBV6-2 or TRBV6-3 to TRBJ1-5, with no clear D. CDR3 length equals 14 residues. The V gene lost 0 bases and the J gene lost 10 bases, with 13 bases spanning the gap. Germline CDR1 reads MNHEY; CDR2 reads SVGEGT.

The chain uses TRBV10-3 and TRBJ2-7, with 9 bases identical to TRBD2. Germline values: CDR1 ENHRY, CDR2 SYGVKD. The CDR3 has 22 residues. Germline trimming cut 0 bases from V and 5 bases from J; bases unmatched to any gene: 26. The CDR3 coding sequence is TGTGCCATCAGTGAGTCGGCGGTAAGGGGCGCAGGCGGGAGGGCCATGGAGCACGAGCAGTACTTC. Protein sequence: CAISESAVRGAGGRAMEHEQYF.

This rearrangement joins TRBV29-1 to TRBJ2-1; 10 bases align to TRBD2. CDR1 and CDR2 from the germline V gene are SQVTM and ANQGSEA. The CDR3 loop spans 15 amino acids. Here the CDR3 DNA reads TGCAGTGCTAGAGACCTAGCGGGAGATTTCAATGAGCAGTTCTTC. This translates into CSARDLAGDFNEQFF.

The chain is built from TRBV6-1 and TRBJ2-7, with 8 positions matching TRBD1. Germline V gene sequence: CDR1 MNHNS, CDR2 SASEGT. The CDR3 is made up of 16 amino acids. V lost 5 bases to trimming and J lost 0 bases; unmatched junction nucleotides: 9. CDR3 region: CASSYSGTGASYEQYF. CDR3 nucleotide sequence: TGTGCCAGCAGTTACTCCGGGACAGGAGCCTCCTACGAGCAGTACTTC.

The CDR3 spells CASSRSEGISPLHF. The CDR3 nucleotides read TGTGCCAGCTCCAGGTCGGAGGGGATCTCACCCCTCCACTTT. J is TRBJ1-6 and V is TRBV5-4; D is possibly TRBD1 (5 bases). Trimming took off 7 bases at V and 10 bases at J, with 18 bases between the two ends. From germline, CDR1 is SGHNT and CDR2 YYREEE (reference sequence). The CDR3 is made up of 14 amino acids.

This clonotype is labeled as medium-sized. The rearrangement uses TRBV20-1 and TRBJ1-4; possible D gene TRBD1, 5 bases. Trimming stripped 2 bases from V and 7 bases from J, with 11 bases between. CDR1 DFQATT and CDR2 SNEGSKA come from the germline V gene (reference sequence). The CDR3 is 13 amino acids. CDR3 sequence (DNA): TGCAGTGCTAGACTGTGGGACGGTGAAAAACTGTTTTTT. This translates into CSARLWDGEKLFF.

With regard to this clonotype: One end of the junction varies from germline; a read error may be responsible. J is TRBJ1-5 and V is TRBV20-1, with D hard to call. The CDR3 spans 12 residues. Germline-derived CDR1 and CDR2 are DFQATT and SNEGSKA (reference sequence). In DNA form, the CDR3 reads TGCAGTGCTACAAGACGGAATCAGCTCCAGCATTTT. Encoded protein: CSATRRNQLQHF.